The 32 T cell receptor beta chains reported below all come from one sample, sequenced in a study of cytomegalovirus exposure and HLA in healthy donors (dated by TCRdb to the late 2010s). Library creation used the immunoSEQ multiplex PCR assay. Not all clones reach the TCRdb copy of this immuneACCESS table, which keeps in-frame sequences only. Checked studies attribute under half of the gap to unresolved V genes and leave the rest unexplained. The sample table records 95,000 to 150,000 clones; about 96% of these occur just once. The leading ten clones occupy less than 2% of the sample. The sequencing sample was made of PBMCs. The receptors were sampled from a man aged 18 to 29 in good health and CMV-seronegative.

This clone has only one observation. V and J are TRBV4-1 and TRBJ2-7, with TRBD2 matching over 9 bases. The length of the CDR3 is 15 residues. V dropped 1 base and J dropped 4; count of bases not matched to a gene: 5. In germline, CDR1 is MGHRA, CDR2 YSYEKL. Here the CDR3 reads CASSQVSSGRYEQYF. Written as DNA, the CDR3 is TGCGCCAGCAGCCAAGTCTCCAGCGGGAGGTACGAGCAGTACTTC.

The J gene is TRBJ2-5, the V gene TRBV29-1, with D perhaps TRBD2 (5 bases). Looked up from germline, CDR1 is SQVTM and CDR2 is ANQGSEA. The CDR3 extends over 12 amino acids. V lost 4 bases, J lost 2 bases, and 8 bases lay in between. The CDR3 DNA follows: TGCAGCGTTGGTGGGAGACAAGAGACCCAGTACTTC. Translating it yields CSVGGRQETQYF.

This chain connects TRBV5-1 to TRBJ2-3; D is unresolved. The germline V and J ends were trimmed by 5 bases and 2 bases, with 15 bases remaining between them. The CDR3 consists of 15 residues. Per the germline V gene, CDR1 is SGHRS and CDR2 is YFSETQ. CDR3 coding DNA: TGCGCCAGCAGGTTACAGTTGGTTGCCACAGATACGCAGTATTTT. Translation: CASRLQLVATDTQYF.

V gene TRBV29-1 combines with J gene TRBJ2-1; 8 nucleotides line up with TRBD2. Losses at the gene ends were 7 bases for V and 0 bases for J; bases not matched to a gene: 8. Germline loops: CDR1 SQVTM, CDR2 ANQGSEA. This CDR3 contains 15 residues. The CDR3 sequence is CSAVGTSGSYNEQFF. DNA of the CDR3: TGCAGCGCGGTCGGCACTAGCGGCTCCTACAATGAGCAGTTCTTC.

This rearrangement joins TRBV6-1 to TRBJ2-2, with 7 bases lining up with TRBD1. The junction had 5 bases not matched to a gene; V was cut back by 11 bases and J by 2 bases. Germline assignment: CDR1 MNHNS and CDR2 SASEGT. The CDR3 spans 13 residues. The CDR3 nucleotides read TGTGCCGGCCGACAGGGAAACACCGGGGAGCTGTTTTTT. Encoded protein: CAGRQGNTGELFF.

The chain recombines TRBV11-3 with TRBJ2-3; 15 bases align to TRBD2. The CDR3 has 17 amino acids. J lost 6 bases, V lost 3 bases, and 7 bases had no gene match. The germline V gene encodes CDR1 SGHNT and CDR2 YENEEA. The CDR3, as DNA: TGTGCCAGCAGCTTGGGACTAGCGGGAGGTTTGACCGATACGCAGTATTTT. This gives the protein CASSLGLAGGLTDTQYF.

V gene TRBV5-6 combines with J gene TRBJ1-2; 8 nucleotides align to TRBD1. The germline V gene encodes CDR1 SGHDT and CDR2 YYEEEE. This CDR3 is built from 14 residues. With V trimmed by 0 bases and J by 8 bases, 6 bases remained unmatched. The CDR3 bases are TGTGCCAGCAGCTTGGGGACAGGGAGTGTGGGCTACACCTTC. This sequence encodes CASSLGTGSVGYTF.

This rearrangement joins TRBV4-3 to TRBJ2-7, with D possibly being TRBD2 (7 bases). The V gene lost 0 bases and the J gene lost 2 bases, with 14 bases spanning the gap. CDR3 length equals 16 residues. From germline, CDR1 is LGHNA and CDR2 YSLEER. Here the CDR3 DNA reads TGCGCCAGCAGCCAAGATCTAGGGGGGGCTCCCTACGAGCAGTACTTC. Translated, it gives CASSQDLGGAPYEQYF.

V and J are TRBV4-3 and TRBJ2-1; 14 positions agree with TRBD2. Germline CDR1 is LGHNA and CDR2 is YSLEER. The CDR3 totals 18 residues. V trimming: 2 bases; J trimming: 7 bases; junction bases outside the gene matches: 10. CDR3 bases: TGCGCCAGCAGCCAAATTTTAACAGGGACTAGCGGGAGTAATGAGCAGTTCTTC. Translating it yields CASSQILTGTSGSNEQFF.

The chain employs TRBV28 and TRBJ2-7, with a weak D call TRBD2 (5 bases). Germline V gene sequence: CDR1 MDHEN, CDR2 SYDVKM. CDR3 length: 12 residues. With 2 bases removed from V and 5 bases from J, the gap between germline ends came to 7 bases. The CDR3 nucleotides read TGTGCCAGCAGTTTAAGAGGGAACGAGCAGTACTTC. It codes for CASSLRGNEQYF.

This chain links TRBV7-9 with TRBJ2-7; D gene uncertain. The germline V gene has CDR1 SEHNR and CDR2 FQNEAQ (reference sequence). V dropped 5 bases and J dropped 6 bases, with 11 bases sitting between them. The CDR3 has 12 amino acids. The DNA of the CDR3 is TGTGCCAGCAGCCACGGTGGCGGCGAGCAGTACTTC. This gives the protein CASSHGGGEQYF. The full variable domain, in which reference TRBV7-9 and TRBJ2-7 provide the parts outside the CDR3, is DTGVSQNPRHKITKRGQNVTFRCDPISEHNRLYWYRQTLGQGPEFLTYFQNEAQLEKSRLLSDRFSAERPKGSFSTLEIQRTEQGDSAMYLCASSHGGGEQYFGPGTRLTVT.

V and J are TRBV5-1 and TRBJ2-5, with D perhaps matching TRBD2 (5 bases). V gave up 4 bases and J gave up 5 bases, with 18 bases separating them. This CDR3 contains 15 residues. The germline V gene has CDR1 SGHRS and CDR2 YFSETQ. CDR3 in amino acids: CASSPRSSTRETQYF. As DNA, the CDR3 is TGCGCCAGCAGCCCCCGGTCTTCTACTAGGGAGACCCAGTACTTC.

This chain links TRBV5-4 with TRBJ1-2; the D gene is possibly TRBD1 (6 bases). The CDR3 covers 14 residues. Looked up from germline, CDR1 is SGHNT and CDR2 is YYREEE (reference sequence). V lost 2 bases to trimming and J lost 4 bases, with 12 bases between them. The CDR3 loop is CASSFPGQPYGYTF. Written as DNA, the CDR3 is TGTGCCAGCAGCTTCCCGGGACAACCCTATGGCTACACCTTC.

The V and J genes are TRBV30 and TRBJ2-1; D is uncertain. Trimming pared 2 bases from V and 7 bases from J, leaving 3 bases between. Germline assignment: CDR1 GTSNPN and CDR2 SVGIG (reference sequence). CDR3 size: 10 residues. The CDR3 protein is CAWSLNEQFF. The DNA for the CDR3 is TGTGCCTGGAGTCTAAATGAGCAGTTCTTC.

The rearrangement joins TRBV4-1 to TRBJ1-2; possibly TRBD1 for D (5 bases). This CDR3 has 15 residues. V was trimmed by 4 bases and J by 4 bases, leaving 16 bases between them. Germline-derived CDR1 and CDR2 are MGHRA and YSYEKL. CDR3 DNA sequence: TGCGCCAGCAGCCTCCTTGAAGGGGATATCTATGGCTACACCTTC. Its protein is CASSLLEGDIYGYTF.

The CDR3 here is CASSSTNGYTQYF. CDR3 DNA sequence: TGTGCCAGCAGCTCGACTAACGGGTATACGCAGTATTTT. V is TRBV7-6 and J is TRBJ2-3, with D possibly TRBD2 on 5 matching bases. V was cut by 4 bases and J by 7 bases, with 12 bases left in between. CDR3 size: 13 residues. Germline lookup yields CDR1 SGHVS and CDR2 FNYEAQ.

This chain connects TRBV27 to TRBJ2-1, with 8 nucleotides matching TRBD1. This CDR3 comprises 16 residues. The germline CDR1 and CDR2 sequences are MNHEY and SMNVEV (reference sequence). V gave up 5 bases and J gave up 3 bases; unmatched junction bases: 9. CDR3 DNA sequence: TGTGCCAGCAGTCTTTTTACCGGGACAGGCTACAATGAGCAGTTCTTC. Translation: CASSLFTGTGYNEQFF.

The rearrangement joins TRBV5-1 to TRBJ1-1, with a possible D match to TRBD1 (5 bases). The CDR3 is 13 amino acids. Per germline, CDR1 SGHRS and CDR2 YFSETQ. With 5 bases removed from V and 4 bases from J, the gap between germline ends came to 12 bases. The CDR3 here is CASRDTLSTEAFF. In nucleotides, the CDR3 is TGCGCCAGCAGGGACACCCTCAGCACTGAAGCTTTCTTT.

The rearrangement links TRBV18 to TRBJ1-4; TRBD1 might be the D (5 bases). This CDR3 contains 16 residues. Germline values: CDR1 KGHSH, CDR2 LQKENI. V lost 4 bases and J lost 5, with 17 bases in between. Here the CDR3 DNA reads TGTGCCAGCTCACGACCCGGGGGACGGGGGAATGAAAAACTGTTTTTT. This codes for CASSRPGGRGNEKLFF.

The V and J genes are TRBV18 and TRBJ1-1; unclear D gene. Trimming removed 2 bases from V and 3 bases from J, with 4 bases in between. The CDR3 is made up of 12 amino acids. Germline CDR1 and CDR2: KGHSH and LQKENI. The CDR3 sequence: CASSPSDTEAFF. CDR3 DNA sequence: TGTGCCAGCTCACCATCGGACACTGAAGCTTTCTTT.

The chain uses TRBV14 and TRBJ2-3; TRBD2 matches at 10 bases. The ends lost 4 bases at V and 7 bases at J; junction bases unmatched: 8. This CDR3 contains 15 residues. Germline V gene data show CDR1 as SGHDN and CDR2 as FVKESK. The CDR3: CASSLLAGRGNTQYF. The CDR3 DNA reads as TGTGCCAGCAGCCTACTAGCGGGAAGGGGGAATACGCAGTATTTT.

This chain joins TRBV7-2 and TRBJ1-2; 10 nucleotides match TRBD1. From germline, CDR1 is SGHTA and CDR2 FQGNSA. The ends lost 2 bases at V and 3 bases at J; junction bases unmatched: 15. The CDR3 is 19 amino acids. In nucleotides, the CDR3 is TGTGCCAGCAGCTTACTAATCATGAGTCCGGGACAGGGGTACTATGGCTACACCTTC. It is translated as CASSLLIMSPGQGYYGYTF.

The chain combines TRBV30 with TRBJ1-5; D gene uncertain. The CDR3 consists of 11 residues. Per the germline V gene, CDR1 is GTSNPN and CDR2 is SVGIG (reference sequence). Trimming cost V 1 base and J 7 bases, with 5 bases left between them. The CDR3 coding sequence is TGTGCCTGGAGTGGGCCCCAGCCCCAGCATTTT. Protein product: CAWSGPQPQHF.

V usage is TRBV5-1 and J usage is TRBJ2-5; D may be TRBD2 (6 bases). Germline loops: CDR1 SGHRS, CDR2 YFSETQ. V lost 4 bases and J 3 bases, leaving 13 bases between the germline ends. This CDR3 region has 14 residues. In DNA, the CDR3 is TGCGCCAGCAGCCATCTCGGGACTGAAGAGACCCAGTACTTC. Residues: CASSHLGTEETQYF.

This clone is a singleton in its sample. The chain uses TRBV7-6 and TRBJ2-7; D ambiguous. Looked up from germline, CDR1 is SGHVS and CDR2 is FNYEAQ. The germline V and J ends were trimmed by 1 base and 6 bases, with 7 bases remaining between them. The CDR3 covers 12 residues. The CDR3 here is CASSLVGLEQYF. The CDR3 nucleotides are TGTGCCAGCAGCTTAGTTGGGCTCGAGCAGTACTTC.

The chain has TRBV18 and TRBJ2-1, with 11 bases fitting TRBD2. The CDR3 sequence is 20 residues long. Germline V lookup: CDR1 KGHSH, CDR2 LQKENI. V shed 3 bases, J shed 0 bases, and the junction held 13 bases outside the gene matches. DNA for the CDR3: TGTGCCAGCTCACCCTTTGGACTAGCGGGTCCTCCTAGCTCCTACAATGAGCAGTTCTTC. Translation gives CASSPFGLAGPPSSYNEQFF.

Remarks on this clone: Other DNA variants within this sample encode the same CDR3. The CDR3 reads CASSSTGYEQYF. The CDR3 coding sequence is TGTGCCAGCAGCTCAACAGGCTACGAGCAGTACTTC. The rearrangement links TRBV7-9 to TRBJ2-7, with D perhaps TRBD1 (5 bases). The CDR3 extends over 12 amino acids. V gave up 4 bases and J gave up 3 bases, with 7 bases separating them. In germline, CDR1 is SEHNR, CDR2 FQNEAQ (reference sequence).

Here the CDR3 DNA reads TGTGCCAGCAGCACGAGCGGTGGGGCAACTAATGAAAAACTGTTTTTT. Protein product: CASSTSGGATNEKLFF. V is TRBV7-2 and J is TRBJ1-4; D is undetermined. Between the trimmed V and J ends, which lost 5 bases and 0 bases, there was a span of 13 bases. The CDR3 runs to 16 residues. CDR1 SGHTA and CDR2 FQGNSA come from the germline V gene. Combining the CDR3 with reference TRBV7-2 and TRBJ1-4 gives the whole variable domain GAGVSQSPSNKVTEKGKDVELRCDPISGHTALYWYRQSLGQGLEFLIYFQGNSAPDKSGLPSDRFSAERTGGSVSTLTIQRTQQEDSAVYLCASSTSGGATNEKLFFGSGTQLSVL.

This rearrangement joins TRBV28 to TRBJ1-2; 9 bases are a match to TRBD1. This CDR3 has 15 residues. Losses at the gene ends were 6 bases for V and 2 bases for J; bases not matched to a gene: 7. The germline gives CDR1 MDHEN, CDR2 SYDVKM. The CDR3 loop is CASRERDRVNYGYTF. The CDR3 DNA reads TGTGCCAGCAGAGAGCGGGACAGGGTGAACTATGGCTACACCTTC.

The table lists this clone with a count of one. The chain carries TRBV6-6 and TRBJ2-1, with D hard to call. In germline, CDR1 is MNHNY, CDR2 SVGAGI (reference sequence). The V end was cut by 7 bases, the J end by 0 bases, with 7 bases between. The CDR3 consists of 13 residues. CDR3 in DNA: TGTGCCAGCACACCTAGCTCCTACAATGAGCAGTTCTTC. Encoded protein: CASTPSSYNEQFF.

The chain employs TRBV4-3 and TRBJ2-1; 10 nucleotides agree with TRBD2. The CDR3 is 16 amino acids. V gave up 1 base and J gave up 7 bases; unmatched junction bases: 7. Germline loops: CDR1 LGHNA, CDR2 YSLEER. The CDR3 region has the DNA TGCGCCAGCAGCCAAGTGAGCGGGAGGGGGGATAATGAGCAGTTCTTC. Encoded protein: CASSQVSGRGDNEQFF.

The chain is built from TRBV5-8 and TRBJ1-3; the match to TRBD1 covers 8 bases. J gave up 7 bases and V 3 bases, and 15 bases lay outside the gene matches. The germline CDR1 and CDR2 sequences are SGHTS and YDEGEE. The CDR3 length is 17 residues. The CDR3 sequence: CASSSANVRTGPNTIYF. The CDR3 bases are TGTGCCAGCAGCTCCGCCAACGTAAGGACAGGGCCGAACACCATATATTTT.